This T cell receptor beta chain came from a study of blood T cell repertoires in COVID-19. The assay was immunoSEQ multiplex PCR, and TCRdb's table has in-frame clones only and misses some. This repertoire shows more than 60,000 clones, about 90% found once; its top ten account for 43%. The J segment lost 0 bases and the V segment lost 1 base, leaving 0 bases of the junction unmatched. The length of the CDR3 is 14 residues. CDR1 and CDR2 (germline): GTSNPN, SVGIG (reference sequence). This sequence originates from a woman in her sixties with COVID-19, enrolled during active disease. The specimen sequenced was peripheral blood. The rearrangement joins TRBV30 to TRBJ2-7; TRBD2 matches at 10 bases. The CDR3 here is CAWSGTSGSYEQYF. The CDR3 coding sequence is TGTGCCTGGAGTGGGACTAGCGGCTCCTACGAGCAGTACTTC. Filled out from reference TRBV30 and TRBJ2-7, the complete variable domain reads SQTIHQWPATLVQPVGSPLSLECTVEGTSNPNLYWYRQAAGRGLQLLFYSVGIGQISSEVPQNLSASRPQDRQFILSSKKLLLSDSGFYLCAWSGTSGSYEQYFGPGTRLTVT.